This TCR beta chain was obtained from a study of CD8+ T cells in alopecia areata. Study-wide results and caveats: Tofacitinib significantly lowered scalp clonality and expanded CD8+ clones among the top 100. Lesional scalp, especially alopecia totalis/universalis, showed higher clonality than normal scalp.

To note about this clone: The target antigen is unknown.

The treatment was: oral pan-JAK inhibitor, 5-10 mg twice daily. The sequencing template was cDNA reverse transcribed from extracted RNA. Here immunoSEQ multiplex PCR was the method, and the copy in TCRdb shows in-frame clones only, minus some. The sample shows 110,000 or so clones, approximately 55% of them seen only once. Trimming took 8 bases from V and 5 from J, leaving 21 bases between them. The CDR3 length is 15 residues. CDR1 and CDR2 from the germline V gene are MNHNS and SASEGT. Sequenced here: CD4+ T cells sorted from blood, sampled at week 24, from a patient treated with tofacitinib. The chain is built from TRBV6-1 and TRBJ2-5; tentative D call: TRBD2 (6 bases). This receptor was obtained from a human donor with alopecia areata. The CDR3 nucleotides read TGTGCCAGCTACCGCGGAGCAGGAGGAGGGGAGACCCAGTACTTC. This sequence encodes CASYRGAGGGETQYF.